This T cell receptor (beta chain) was profiled in a study of blood T cell repertoires in COVID-19. On the study more broadly: Italy, Spain and the United States were the sources of the convalescent and acute COVID-19 samples. From T cells, B-cell-depleted T cells, or PBMCs came the material, which was cDNA or gDNA.

Repertoires were generated with immunoSEQ multiplex PCR, while TCRdb's copy carries only in-frame clones and drops some. The table has 100,000 to 120,000 clones, about 85% seen once; the top ten hold 3.5% to 5%. This clone has a single count. This receptor was obtained from a man in his fifties with acute or convalescent COVID-19. The sample taken for sequencing was peripheral blood.

The CDR3 loop reads CAWSQGSMNTEAFF. CDR3 in DNA: TGTGCCTGGAGTCAAGGGAGCATGAACACTGAAGCTTTCTTT. The rearrangement uses TRBV30 and TRBJ1-1; D remains ambiguous. V shed 2 bases and J shed 0 bases, with 10 bases lying between them. The CDR3 is made up of 14 amino acids. Germline CDR1 is GTSNPN and CDR2 is SVGIG (reference sequence).